What follows are 27 T cell receptor beta chains derived from one specimen sequenced in a study of OX40 agonist ivuxolimab in advanced cancers. TCRdb's copy holds only in-frame clones and misses some; the assay was immunoSEQ multiplex PCR. The table shows around 100,000 clones, with about 89% occurring only once. Here the sequenced sample was CD4+ or CD8+ T cells sorted from blood, taken in a trial of the OX40 agonist ivuxolimab. The source is an adult with an advanced solid tumor such as melanoma, head and neck, liver or kidney cancer.

The CDR3 DNA follows: TGTGCCAGTAGTATAGGGGGAGGGAGTCTGCAAGAGACCCAGTACTTC. This gives the protein CASSIGGGSLQETQYF. The chain combines TRBV19 with TRBJ2-5, with TRBD2 identical over 7 bases. V trimming: 1 base; J trimming: 2 bases; junction bases outside the gene matches: 7. Germline V gives CDR1 LNHDA, CDR2 SQIVND (reference sequence). The CDR3 has 16 amino acids.

J is TRBJ2-5 and V is TRBV7-2; D gene ambiguous. Germline CDR1 SGHTA, CDR2 FQGNSA. Trimming shortened V by 1 base and J by 4 bases, and 13 bases separated the two germline ends. The CDR3 length is 15 residues. The CDR3 sequence is CASSLGRLVRETQYF. The CDR3 DNA reads TGTGCCAGCAGCTTAGGCCGACTGGTGAGAGAGACCCAGTACTTC.

The V and J genes are TRBV5-5 and TRBJ1-5; D may be TRBD1 (6 bases). CDR1 is SGHKS, CDR2 YYEKEE, per germline (reference sequence). The CDR3 length is 14 residues. The V end lost 5 bases, the J end lost 7 bases, and 16 bases lay between the germline ends. The CDR3 region has the DNA TGTGCCAGCAGATTACAGGGATTCGGGCAGCCCCAGCATTTT. Its protein product is CASRLQGFGQPQHF.

The V call is TRBV18, the J call TRBJ1-5; no definite D call. The CDR3 sequence is 14 residues long. Germline CDR1 and CDR2: KGHSH and LQKENI. V lost 7 bases, J lost 0 bases, and 10 bases lay in between. CDR3 protein: CASLGEGSNQPQHF. CDR3 bases: TGTGCCAGCTTAGGCGAGGGTAGCAATCAGCCCCAGCATTTT.

A note on this clone: An end of the junction differs from the germline gene, which may be a read error. This rearrangement joins TRBV6-1 to TRBJ2-5; D may be TRBD1 (5 bases). CDR1 MNHNS and CDR2 SASEGT come from the germline V gene. CDR3 size: 14 residues. CDR3: CASREGAYRETQYF. The CDR3 DNA follows: TGTGCCAGCAGGGAAGGGGCCTACCGGGAGACCCAGTACTTC.

This clone was observed a handful of times. This rearrangement joins TRBV6-5 to TRBJ1-6, with TRBD1 matching 10 bases. Germline V lookup: CDR1 MNHEY, CDR2 SVGAGI. The junction had 2 bases not matched to a gene; V was cut back by 2 bases and J by 7 bases. This CDR3 spans 15 amino acids. CDR3 sequence (DNA): TGTGCCAGCAGTTACCGGGACAGGGGCAATTCACCCCTCCACTTT. This sequence encodes CASSYRDRGNSPLHF.

This clone was seen a single time. This sequence joins TRBV21-1 and TRBJ1-5. TRBV21-1 is assigned pseudogene status. This CDR3 spans 12 amino acids. CDR3 bases: TGTGCCAGCCCGGTGCCGGATCAGCCCCAGCATTTT. It yields the protein CASPVPDQPQHF.

The J gene is TRBJ2-3, the V gene TRBV18, with 9 bases that match TRBD2. The CDR3 length is 15 residues. J was trimmed by 6 bases and V by 6 bases; bases with no gene match: 10. Germline lookup yields CDR1 KGHSH and CDR2 LQKENI. Here the CDR3 DNA reads TGTGCCAGCTCTGCGACTAGCGGCGAAGGGGATACGCAGTATTTT. Translation: CASSATSGEGDTQYF.

CDR3 in amino acids: CATSKWAGGRDEQYF. CDR3 in DNA: TGTGCCACCAGCAAGTGGGCAGGGGGCCGGGACGAGCAGTACTTC. The gene calls are TRBV15 and TRBJ2-7; 8 bases line up with TRBD1. The CDR3 contains 15 residues. V lost 4 bases to trimming and J lost 5 bases; unmatched junction nucleotides: 10. Germline CDR1 is LNHNV and CDR2 is YYDKDF (reference sequence).

The V call is TRBV12-5, the J call TRBJ1-5, with 10 bases fitting TRBD1. The germline CDR1 and CDR2 sequences are LGHNT and FRNRAP. Unmatched junction bases numbered 10, after V lost 7 bases and J lost 7 bases. This CDR3 comprises 15 residues. The chain's CDR3 is CASAPGQGFNQPQHF. In DNA, the CDR3 is TGTGCTAGTGCCCCGGGACAGGGGTTCAACCAGCCCCAGCATTTT.

V gene TRBV2 combines with J gene TRBJ2-7, with 10 positions matching TRBD2. CDR1 SNHLY and CDR2 FYNNEI come from the germline V gene. The V and J ends lost 4 bases and 1 base, in that order; junction bases with no gene match: 4. The CDR3 covers 15 residues. The CDR3 protein is CASSAVSGGSYEQYF. CDR3 bases: TGTGCCAGCAGTGCGGTTAGCGGGGGGTCCTACGAGCAGTACTTC.

The rearrangement uses TRBV7-2 and TRBJ2-7; TRBD2 is a possible D gene (6 bases). CDR1 is SGHTA, CDR2 FQGNSA, per germline. V lost 0 bases to trimming and J lost 4 bases, with 13 bases between them. CDR3 length: 15 amino acids. The CDR3 sequence is CASSLAGGLSYEQYF. The DNA for the CDR3 is TGTGCCAGCAGCTTAGCGGGGGGTCTTAGTTACGAGCAGTACTTC.

The V call is TRBV6-1, the J call TRBJ2-7; 9 positions agree with TRBD1. After removal of 2 bases from V and 6 bases from J, the junction contained 5 bases not matched to a gene. The CDR3 has 14 residues. The germline V gene has CDR1 MNHNS and CDR2 SASEGT. The CDR3: CASSESTGGLEQYF. CDR3 nucleotides: TGTGCCAGCAGTGAATCGACAGGGGGTCTCGAGCAGTACTTC.

The J gene is TRBJ2-1, the V gene TRBV11-2; 7 positions match TRBD1. The CDR3 consists of 14 residues. The J segment lost 5 bases and the V segment lost 5 bases, leaving 6 bases of the junction unmatched. The germline CDR1 and CDR2 sequences are SGHAT and FQNNGV. The CDR3 loop reads CASSPGQWHNEQFF. CDR3 bases: TGTGCCAGCAGCCCGGGACAGTGGCACAATGAGCAGTTCTTC.

The chain employs TRBV27 and TRBJ2-1; 11 positions agree with TRBD2. Germline values: CDR1 MNHEY, CDR2 SMNVEV (reference sequence). Germline trimming cut 6 bases from V and 0 bases from J; bases unmatched to any gene: 10. The CDR3 sequence is 18 residues long. CDR3 sequence: CASRILAGADLSYNEQFF. DNA for the CDR3: TGTGCCAGCAGAATACTAGCGGGAGCCGACCTCTCCTACAATGAGCAGTTCTTC.

The J gene is TRBJ2-4, the V gene TRBV30, with a possible D match to TRBD1 (6 bases). Trimming removed 5 bases from V and 0 bases from J, with 14 bases in between. Looked up from germline, CDR1 is GTSNPN and CDR2 is SVGIG (reference sequence). This CDR3 region has 15 residues. The CDR3 loop reads CAWGARGAAKNIQYF. CDR3 bases: TGTGCCTGGGGTGCCAGGGGAGCAGCCAAAAACATTCAGTACTTC. Complete variable domain (other parts from reference TRBV30 and TRBJ2-4): SQTIHQWPATLVQPVGSPLSLECTVEGTSNPNLYWYRQAAGRGLQLLFYSVGIGQISSEVPQNLSASRPQDRQFILSSKKLLLSDSGFYLCAWGARGAAKNIQYFGAGTRLSVL.

The chain combines TRBV5-1 with TRBJ1-1; TRBD1 is a possible D gene (6 bases). Trimming stripped 5 bases from V and 4 bases from J, with 18 bases between. CDR3 size: 15 residues. Germline V gene sequence: CDR1 SGHRS, CDR2 YFSETQ. For the CDR3, the DNA is TGCGCCAGCAGAATTACAGGGAGCGTAAGCACTGAAGCTTTCTTT. This gives the protein CASRITGSVSTEAFF.

V is TRBV5-6 and J is TRBJ2-3; TRBD2 matches 8 bases. This CDR3 spans 17 amino acids. The germline CDR1 and CDR2 sequences are SGHDT and YYEEEE. J gave up 2 bases and V 4 bases, and 12 bases lay outside the gene matches. The CDR3 loop is CASSREGSGANTDTQYF. CDR3 in DNA: TGTGCCAGCAGCAGGGAGGGTAGCGGGGCTAACACAGATACGCAGTATTTT.

This clone was observed a handful of times. J is TRBJ1-2 and V is TRBV28; D ambiguous. Germline-derived CDR1 and CDR2 are MDHEN and SYDVKM. Trimming stripped 7 bases from V and 2 bases from J, with 8 bases between. CDR3 size: 12 residues. In DNA, the CDR3 is TGTGCCAGCAAAACGGTAAACTATGGCTACACCTTC. Translated, it gives CASKTVNYGYTF.

The chain combines TRBV19 with TRBJ2-6; D is undetermined. The V gene lost 3 bases and the J gene lost 0 bases, with 6 bases spanning the gap. This CDR3 is built from 15 residues. Germline values: CDR1 LNHDA, CDR2 SQIVND (reference sequence). The CDR3 bases are TGTGCCAGTAGTATTAGAGTCTCTGGGGCCAACGTCCTGACTTTC. Protein: CASSIRVSGANVLTF.

This chain connects TRBV10-3 to TRBJ1-3; D gene unclear. Germline V gene data show CDR1 as ENHRY and CDR2 as SYGVKD. The CDR3 runs to 15 residues. The ends were cut back, 3 bases at V and 0 bases at J, with 9 bases in the middle. The CDR3 protein is CAISETPTSGNTIYF. CDR3 in DNA: TGTGCCATCAGTGAAACGCCGACCTCTGGAAACACCATATATTTT.

The chain carries TRBV7-8 and TRBJ2-7; D not certain. The germline gives CDR1 SGHVS, CDR2 FQNEAQ. The CDR3 covers 13 residues. V dropped 5 bases and J dropped 5 bases, with 13 bases sitting between them. DNA of the CDR3: TGTGCCAGCAGCCCTCGGGTAGGGCACGAGCAGTACTTC. Translation: CASSPRVGHEQYF.

The V and J genes are TRBV6-6 and TRBJ2-7; 12 nucleotides agree with TRBD2. This CDR3 has 16 residues. Germline CDR1 MNHNY, CDR2 SVGAGI (reference sequence). With V trimmed by 4 bases and J by 6 bases, 10 bases remained unmatched. For the CDR3, the DNA is TGTGCCAGCAGTTTTCCTCGACTAGCGGGAGTAGGCGAGCAGTACTTC. Translation: CASSFPRLAGVGEQYF.

The rearrangement links TRBV7-3 to TRBJ1-2; D might be TRBD1 (5 bases). Germline V gene sequence: CDR1 SGHTA, CDR2 FQGTGA. V was clipped by 1 base and J by 8 bases, with 14 bases between them. The CDR3 loop spans 14 amino acids. CDR3 coding DNA: TGTGCCAGCAGCTTAAGCTGGCAGGGTGGAGGCTACACCTTC. It codes for CASSLSWQGGGYTF.

The chain combines TRBV4-2 with TRBJ1-1; perhaps TRBD1 as D (5 bases). The CDR3 sequence is 14 residues long. The V gene's germline CDR1 is LGHNA and CDR2 YNFKEQ. V was shortened by 4 bases and J by 0 bases, with 9 bases between the two germline ends. The CDR3 loop reads CASSREGVNTEAFF. The CDR3 coding sequence is TGTGCCAGCAGCCGAGAAGGGGTGAACACTGAAGCTTTCTTT.

Comments on this clone: Other nucleotide sequences from this sample produce the same CDR3. This chain connects TRBV5-1 to TRBJ1-4, with TRBD1 matching over 7 bases. Germline V gene lookup returns CDR1 SGHRS and CDR2 YFSETQ. The CDR3 extends over 15 amino acids. V dropped 3 bases and J dropped 5; count of bases not matched to a gene: 7. CDR3 in DNA: TGCGCCAGCAGCTCAGGACAGGCCCTGAATGAAAAACTGTTTTTT. Translating it yields CASSSGQALNEKLFF.

The chain couples TRBV18 to TRBJ2-7; D may correspond to TRBD1 or TRBD2 (6 bases each). This CDR3 comprises 15 residues. The germline CDR1 and CDR2 sequences are KGHSH and LQKENI. V was shortened by 1 base and J by 0 bases, with 10 bases between the two germline ends. CDR3 coding DNA: TGTGCCAGCTCACCACGGGGGGCCAGCTCCTACGAGCAGTACTTC. Translating it yields CASSPRGASSYEQYF.